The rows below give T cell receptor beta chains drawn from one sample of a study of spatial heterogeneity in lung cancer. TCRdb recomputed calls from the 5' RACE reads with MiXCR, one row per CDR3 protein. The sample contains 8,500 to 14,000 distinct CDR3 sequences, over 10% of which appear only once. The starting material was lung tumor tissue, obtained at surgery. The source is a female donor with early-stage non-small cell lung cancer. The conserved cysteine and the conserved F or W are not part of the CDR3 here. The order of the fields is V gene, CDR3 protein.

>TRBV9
ASSAGRMTASYEQY
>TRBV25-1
ASSEAQGTQETQY
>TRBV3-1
ASSYGTGDQPQH
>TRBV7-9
ASSLGTASNEQF
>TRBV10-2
ASSDTLGGTQY
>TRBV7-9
ASSKLLADTQY
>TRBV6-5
ASSSIRQGLTF
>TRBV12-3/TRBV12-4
ASSLSGAQGTQY
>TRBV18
ASSTSGTGSTDTQY
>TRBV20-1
SATGQGASSPLH